Below are 17 T cell receptor beta chains sequenced from a single sample in a study of T cells in Graves' hyperthyroidism and ophthalmopathy. The CDR3 regions of TCR beta were amplified from RNA transcripts. With the HTBI primer set, the TCR CDR3 went through a first round of RT-PCR. TCRdb independently ran MiXCR on the multiplex PCR reads; one entry per CDR3 protein. The data show hundreds of thousands of distinct CDR3 sequences, with 13% to 15% seen just once and roughly 10% held by the top ten. The specimen sequenced was blood. The receptors originated from a young woman with Graves' hyperthyroidism.

This clonotype occurred many times. The rearrangement joins TRBV7-3 to TRBJ2-3; tentatively, D is TRBD2 (5 bases). This CDR3 has 16 residues. Trimming cost V 1 base and J 2 bases, with 13 bases left between them. The V gene's germline CDR1 is SGHTA and CDR2 FQGTGA. The CDR3 is CASSLRSAGSTDTQYF. Here the CDR3 DNA reads TGTGCCAGCAGCTTAAGATCGGCGGGTTCCACAGATACGCAGTATTTT.

This clonotype was seen repeatedly, ten times or more. The chain carries TRBV28 and TRBJ2-7, with 14 bases fitting TRBD2. V gave up 2 bases and J gave up 6 bases; unmatched junction bases: 9. This CDR3 is built from 17 residues. Per the germline V gene, CDR1 is MDHEN and CDR2 is SYDVKM. The CDR3 nucleotides read TGTGCCAGCAGTTTAATTCTGGCGGGACTAGCGGGAGCCGAGCAGTACTTC. Amino acid sequence: CASSLILAGLAGAEQYF.

The sample holds many counts of this clonotype. The V and J genes are TRBV18 and TRBJ2-1; 12 nucleotides agree with TRBD2. The V and J ends lost 5 bases and 6 bases, in that order; junction bases with no gene match: 5. The CDR3 covers 15 residues. Germline V lookup: CDR1 KGHSH, CDR2 LQKENI. The CDR3 bases are TGTGCCAGCTCAGGGGGACTAGCGGGTCCCAATGAGCAGTTCTTC. Amino acids: CASSGGLAGPNEQFF.

This clonotype was counted at least ten times. This rearrangement joins TRBV6-2 or TRBV6-3 to TRBJ2-3; D gene ambiguous. Germline V gene sequence: CDR1 MNHEY, CDR2 SVGEGT. V shed 0 bases and J shed 0 bases, with 13 bases lying between them. The CDR3 is made up of 17 amino acids. The CDR3 loop reads CASSYSGPLTSTDTQYF. The CDR3 nucleotides read TGTGCCAGCAGTTACTCCGGTCCATTGACTAGCACAGATACGCAGTATTTT.

This chain uses TRBV4-3 with TRBJ2-3, with TRBD2 matching 8 bases. The CDR3 covers 16 residues. V lost 4 bases to trimming and J lost 1 base; unmatched junction nucleotides: 7. Germline V CDR1 and CDR2: LGHNA, YSLEER. The CDR3 nucleotides are TGCGCCAGCAGCCTCCTCGGGGGACTAGGCACAGATACGCAGTATTTT. This sequence encodes CASSLLGGLGTDTQYF.

This clonotype was recorded a few times. V gene TRBV7-2 combines with J gene TRBJ1-2; 7 bases match TRBD1. V gave up 2 bases and J gave up 9 bases; unmatched junction bases: 12. From germline, CDR1 is SGHTA and CDR2 FQGNSA. The CDR3 contains 15 residues. The CDR3 protein is CASSLHDRALSSYTF. Here the CDR3 DNA reads TGTGCCAGCAGCTTACACGACAGGGCCCTCTCGAGCTACACCTTC.

Remarks on this clonotype: A single base separates this from a much larger clone, so it may be a read error. The J gene is TRBJ2-1, the V gene TRBV6-1, with D unresolved. The germline V and J ends were trimmed by 5 bases and 10 bases, with 18 bases remaining between them. This CDR3 contains 14 residues. The germline CDR1 and CDR2 sequences are MNHNS and SASEGT. The CDR3 reads CASSMTGMKYEQFF. The CDR3 DNA is TGTGCCAGCAGTATGACTGGGATGAAATACGAGCAGTTCTTC.

This clonotype appeared many times. The genes are TRBV6-2 or TRBV6-3 and TRBJ2-1; 10 bases agree with TRBD2. V trimming: 2 bases; J trimming: 5 bases; junction bases outside the gene matches: 6. This CDR3 has 16 amino acids. Germline values: CDR1 MNHEY, CDR2 SVGEGT. DNA of the CDR3: TGTGCCAGCAGTTACATAGCGGGAGGAGGGGACAATGAGCAGTTCTTC. Amino acid sequence: CASSYIAGGGDNEQFF.

This clonotype was detected many times. The genes are TRBV18 and TRBJ1-5; possibly TRBD1 for D (6 bases). Germline CDR1 and CDR2: KGHSH and LQKENI. Trimming took 3 bases from V and 7 from J, leaving 16 bases between them. This CDR3 comprises 15 residues. CDR3 DNA: TGTGCCAGCTCACCGAAGGTGGGGGCTGGACAGCCCCAGCATTTT. Translating it yields CASSPKVGAGQPQHF.

This clonotype was counted a few times. The chain links TRBV7-9 to TRBJ2-6; maybe TRBD1 (6 bases). V was clipped by 5 bases and J by 4 bases, with 9 bases between them. CDR3 length: 14 residues. Germline CDR1 reads SEHNR; CDR2 reads FQNEAQ (reference sequence). Written as DNA, the CDR3 is TGTGCCAGCAGCCCAGGGGAGGGGGCCAACGTCCTGACTTTC. This encodes CASSPGEGANVLTF.

The chain is built from TRBV4-3 and TRBJ2-3, with D perhaps TRBD2 (6 bases). V was trimmed by 0 bases and J by 10 bases, leaving 11 bases between them. This CDR3 is 13 amino acids long. Germline V lookup: CDR1 LGHNA, CDR2 YSLEER. CDR3 in DNA: TGCGCCAGCAGCCAAGATCGGGCGGGGTCGCAGTATTTT. Its translation: CASSQDRAGSQYF.

Only a few counts were recorded for this clonotype. The rearrangement joins TRBV6-1 to TRBJ2-4, with 8 bases matching TRBD1. The CDR3 totals 13 residues. Germline CDR1 is MNHNS and CDR2 is SASEGT. With V trimmed by 6 bases and J by 6 bases, 4 bases remained unmatched. The CDR3 loop is CASRPTGVNIQYF. DNA of the CDR3: TGTGCCAGCAGACCGACAGGGGTAAACATTCAGTACTTC.

This clonotype was seen only a few times. The rearrangement links TRBV4-2 to TRBJ2-3; 9 nucleotides match TRBD2. The CDR3 runs 16 residues. Trimming took 3 bases from V and 4 from J; bases not matched to a gene: 8. Germline V lookup: CDR1 LGHNA, CDR2 YNFKEQ. The CDR3 DNA sequence: TGTGCCAGCAGCCAGATGGCTAGCGGGATAGCAGATACGCAGTATTTT. Its protein product is CASSQMASGIADTQYF.

In this sample, this clonotype turned up many times. V is TRBV5-1 and J is TRBJ2-1; 11 nucleotides align to TRBD2. This CDR3 region has 15 residues. Germline V CDR1 and CDR2: SGHRS, YFSETQ. The junction had 10 bases not matched to a gene; V was cut back by 1 base and J by 13 bases. The CDR3 DNA is TGCGCCAGCAGCTTGACTAGCGGGAGTCGGGATCTCCAGTTCTTC. Its protein product is CASSLTSGSRDLQFF.

There are a few counts of this clonotype. This sequence joins TRBV24-1 and TRBJ1-4; 7 nucleotides line up with TRBD1. The CDR3 contains 15 residues. Per germline, CDR1 KGHDR and CDR2 SFDVKD. Germline trimming cut 2 bases from V and 7 bases from J; bases unmatched to any gene: 6. The CDR3 DNA reads TGTGCCACCAGTGATTCGGAGGGGGCCGGTGAAAAACTGTTTTTT. This gives the protein CATSDSEGAGEKLFF.

The chain combines TRBV12-3 or TRBV12-4 with TRBJ1-5; D unclear. Trimming took off 5 bases at V and 7 bases at J, with 12 bases between the two ends. The CDR3 spans 13 residues. The DNA of the CDR3 is TGTGCCAGCAGTATTCAGGTGTTCCAGCCCCAGCATTTT. Its translation: CASSIQVFQPQHF.

In its sample, this clonotype was seen a few times. The rearrangement links TRBV7-9 to TRBJ2-4; D gene ambiguous. The CDR3 length is 15 residues. Germline lookup yields CDR1 SEHNR and CDR2 FQNEAQ (reference sequence). Trimming pared 5 bases from V and 3 bases from J, leaving 14 bases between. CDR3 nucleotide sequence: TGTGCCAGCAGCGCACTAAGCGCGAACAAAAACATTCAGTACTTC. This sequence encodes CASSALSANKNIQYF. The variable domain in full, completed from reference TRBV7-9 and TRBJ2-4, reads DTGVSQNPRHKITKRGQNVTFRCDPISEHNRLYWYRQTLGQGPEFLTYFQNEAQLEKSRLLSDRFSAERPKGSFSTLEIQRTEQGDSAMYLCASSALSANKNIQYFGAGTRLSVL.